These 21 T cell receptor beta chains originate from one sample sequenced in a study of blood T cell repertoires in COVID-19. Sequenced by immunoSEQ multiplex PCR; TCRdb stores in-frame clones only, minus some. The sample lists 220,000 or so clones, 90% seen once, with around 16% in the top ten. The sample taken for sequencing was PBMCs or T cells enriched from blood (not recorded which). The origin of the receptors is a man aged 30 to 39 who had been exposed to COVID-19.

V and J are TRBV15 and TRBJ2-2; 8 positions match TRBD1. The CDR3 sequence is 16 residues long. Trimming cost V 3 bases and J 2 bases; bases outside gene matches: 5. Germline loops: CDR1 LNHNV, CDR2 YYDKDF (reference sequence). CDR3 DNA: TGTGCCACCAGCAGTGGGGGACAGGTAAACACCGGGGAGCTGTTTTTT. Translated: CATSSGGQVNTGELFF.

This clone was counted only a few times. The chain combines TRBV29-1 with TRBJ2-7, with 9 bases aligning to TRBD1. This CDR3 region has 15 residues. V gave up 0 bases and J gave up 7 bases; unmatched junction bases: 10. Germline V gene sequence: CDR1 SQVTM, CDR2 ANQGSEA. In DNA form, the CDR3 reads TGCAGCGTTGAAGACTCCGGGACAGGGTTTTTAGAGCAGTACTTC. Translation: CSVEDSGTGFLEQYF.

This clone was observed a few times. This chain joins TRBV18 and TRBJ1-6; D call uncertain. Germline V CDR1 and CDR2: KGHSH, LQKENI. This CDR3 region has 15 residues. Trimming took 4 bases from V and 8 from J, leaving 15 bases between them. DNA for the CDR3: TGTGCCAGCTCACAGGACCTTGCCGGGGATTCACCCCTCCACTTT. It specifies CASSQDLAGDSPLHF.

The chain employs TRBV5-5 and TRBJ2-1; 10 positions match TRBD1. Trimming removed 5 bases from V and 3 bases from J; junction bases left unmatched: 5. The germline CDR1 and CDR2 sequences are SGHKS and YYEKEE (reference sequence). The CDR3 extends over 15 amino acids. CDR3 loop: CASSTGQGDYNEQFF. The CDR3 DNA reads TGTGCCAGCAGTACTGGACAGGGGGACTACAATGAGCAGTTCTTC.

CDR3 coding DNA: TGCGCCAGCAGCTTGGGGGACAGGGACGGAGATACGCAGTATTTT. Amino acid sequence: CASSLGDRDGDTQYF. The chain recombines TRBV5-1 with TRBJ2-3, with 9 positions matching TRBD1. This CDR3 has 15 amino acids. Germline assignment: CDR1 SGHRS and CDR2 YFSETQ. V lost 0 bases to trimming and J lost 5 bases; unmatched junction nucleotides: 4.

The chain links TRBV7-7 to TRBJ2-3; D possibly corresponds to TRBD2 (5 bases). Between the trimmed V and J ends, which lost 5 bases and 6 bases, there was a span of 18 bases. The CDR3 is 15 residues long. From germline, CDR1 is SSHAT and CDR2 FNYEAQ (reference sequence). In DNA, the CDR3 is TGTGCCAGCAGCAAAGGACCACCGGGAACGGATACGCAGTATTTT. Its translation: CASSKGPPGTDTQYF.

The chain is built from TRBV11-2 and TRBJ2-5; a possible D gene is TRBD2 (6 bases). The CDR3 covers 15 residues. Germline assignment: CDR1 SGHAT and CDR2 FQNNGV. V lost 1 base, J lost 5 bases, and 14 bases lay in between. CDR3 coding DNA: TGTGCCAGCAGCTTAGGGGCTAGCGCCAAGGAGACCCAGTACTTC. Translated, it gives CASSLGASAKETQYF.

This clone has just a few counts. This sample includes further DNA sequences coding for the same CDR3. The V call is TRBV29-1, the J call TRBJ1-2, with TRBD1 matching 7 bases. The CDR3 spans 13 residues. From germline, CDR1 is SQVTM and CDR2 ANQGSEA. V lost 7 bases to trimming and J lost 4 bases; unmatched junction nucleotides: 9. The CDR3 sequence is CSAETGTAYGYTF. The CDR3 bases are TGCAGCGCCGAAACCGGGACAGCCTATGGCTACACCTTC.

This clone was seen only once. The chain carries TRBV10-1 and TRBJ1-1; 8 positions agree with TRBD1. With 1 base clipped from V and 1 base from J, the junction kept 20 bases outside the gene matches. There are 21 residues in the CDR3. CDR1 and CDR2 from the germline V gene are WNHNN and SYGVQD (reference sequence). The CDR3 protein is CASSEFPYLQGDNPTNTEAFF. Here the CDR3 DNA reads TGCGCCAGCAGTGAGTTTCCCTATCTACAGGGGGACAACCCTACGAACACTGAAGCTTTCTTT.

V usage is TRBV6-5 and J usage is TRBJ2-2, with 11 bases matching TRBD2. The CDR3 length is 15 residues. With V trimmed by 5 bases and J by 8 bases, 7 bases remained unmatched. The germline V gene has CDR1 MNHEY and CDR2 SVGAGI. The CDR3 reads CASSPLLAGGGELFF. In nucleotides, the CDR3 is TGTGCCAGCAGTCCCCTTCTAGCGGGGGGTGGGGAGCTGTTTTTT.

The rearrangement joins TRBV12-3 or TRBV12-4 to TRBJ1-2; no definite D call. The CDR3 extends over 13 amino acids. The V end lost 0 bases, the J end lost 8 bases, and 10 bases lay between the germline ends. In nucleotides, the CDR3 is TGTGCCAGCAGTTTAGCGGGAGGGCGGGGCTACACCTTC. This encodes CASSLAGGRGYTF.

The chain carries TRBV19 and TRBJ2-7, with D possibly being TRBD1 (5 bases). The V end lost 5 bases, the J end lost 0 bases, and 11 bases lay between the germline ends. The CDR3 consists of 14 residues. Per the germline V gene, CDR1 is LNHDA and CDR2 is SQIVND (reference sequence). For the CDR3, the DNA is TGTGCCAGTAGTTTCGACAGATTCTCCTACGAGCAGTACTTC. Amino acid sequence: CASSFDRFSYEQYF.

This clone showed up just once. V is TRBV11-3 and J is TRBJ1-1; D is undetermined. CDR1 and CDR2 (germline): SGHNT, YENEEA. Deletions cut 4 bases from V and 5 bases from J, with 11 bases between. CDR3 size: 13 residues. The chain's CDR3 is CASSSAGRTEAFF. Here the CDR3 DNA reads TGTGCCAGCAGCTCGGCAGGAAGGACTGAAGCTTTCTTT.

The chain combines TRBV27 with TRBJ2-7, with 9 bases aligning to TRBD1. V trimming: 5 bases; J trimming: 6 bases; junction bases outside the gene matches: 11. CDR3 size: 15 residues. Germline values: CDR1 MNHEY, CDR2 SMNVEV (reference sequence). CDR3 coding DNA: TGTGCCAGCAGTCTCACAGGGGGCAGTCGCGGCGAGCAGTACTTC. Translated, it gives CASSLTGGSRGEQYF.

The chain couples TRBV6-5 to TRBJ1-5; maybe TRBD1 (5 bases). Germline CDR1 is MNHEY and CDR2 is SVGAGI. The CDR3 is 16 amino acids. Deletions cut 0 bases from V and 0 bases from J, with 9 bases between. CDR3 sequence: CASSYSRGFSNQPQHF. The CDR3 DNA is TGTGCCAGCAGTTACTCAAGGGGATTTAGCAATCAGCCCCAGCATTTT.

J is TRBJ1-2 and V is TRBV6-4, with D possibly TRBD1 on 5 matching bases. Germline-derived CDR1 and CDR2 are MRHNA and SNTAGT. Between the trimmed V and J ends, which lost 0 bases and 7 bases, there was a span of 12 bases. CDR3 length equals 14 residues. The CDR3 is CASSDSPGLGGYTF. CDR3 DNA: TGTGCCAGCAGTGACTCGCCAGGGTTGGGTGGCTACACCTTC.

This clone was observed a handful of times. The chain recombines TRBV7-3 with TRBJ2-7; 10 nucleotides line up with TRBD1. The V gene's germline CDR1 is SGHTA and CDR2 FQGTGA. The CDR3 contains 15 residues. After removal of 3 bases from V and 0 bases from J, the junction contained 2 bases not matched to a gene. The CDR3 region has the DNA TGTGCCAGCAGCTTCGGGACAGGGGCCTCCTACGAGCAGTACTTC. The encoded protein is CASSFGTGASYEQYF.

This clone was recorded only once. The chain joins TRBV7-7 to TRBJ2-1; no clear D gene. There are 10 residues in the CDR3. Trimming took off 11 bases at V and 9 bases at J, with 11 bases between the two ends. Germline values: CDR1 SSHAT, CDR2 FNYEAQ (reference sequence). As DNA, the CDR3 is TGTGCCCCTATGAAGTCTGAGCAGTTCTTC. It codes for CAPMKSEQFF.

This clone is termed medium-sized (0.01 to 0.1%). This sequence joins TRBV2 and TRBJ2-7; D possibly corresponds to TRBD2 (6 bases). The germline V and J ends were trimmed by 3 bases and 3 bases, with 9 bases remaining between them. The CDR3 length is 13 residues. The germline gives CDR1 SNHLY, CDR2 FYNNEI. The CDR3 region is CASSDGGIYEQYF. The CDR3 nucleotides are TGTGCCAGCAGTGATGGGGGGATCTACGAGCAGTACTTC.

The chain recombines TRBV7-2 with TRBJ1-4, with D possibly matching TRBD1 (5 bases). Trimming removed 3 bases from V and 6 bases from J, with 20 bases in between. CDR3 length equals 17 residues. In germline, CDR1 is SGHTA, CDR2 FQGNSA. CDR3 protein: CASSFRPPGVVDEKLFF. The CDR3, as DNA: TGTGCCAGCAGCTTTCGCCCTCCGGGGGTGGTGGATGAAAAACTGTTTTTT.

The chain links TRBV19 to TRBJ2-5; D possibly corresponds to TRBD2 (5 bases). V shed 6 bases and J shed 4 bases, with 18 bases lying between them. Germline CDR1 and CDR2: LNHDA and SQIVND (reference sequence). The CDR3 sequence is 15 residues long. CDR3 in amino acids: CASSPLEAIGETQYF. The CDR3 DNA sequence: TGTGCCAGTAGCCCTTTGGAGGCAATTGGAGAGACCCAGTACTTC. Combining the CDR3 with reference TRBV19 and TRBJ2-5 gives the whole variable domain DGGITQSPKYLFRKEGQNVTLSCEQNLNHDAMYWYRQDPGQGLRLIYYSQIVNDFQKGDIAEGYSVSREKKESFPLTVTSAQKNPTAFYLCASSPLEAIGETQYFGPGTRLLVL.